A single sample gave rise to the 17 T cell receptor beta chains below, sequenced in a study of cytomegalovirus exposure and HLA in healthy donors (dated by TCRdb to about 2017). The library was made by the immunoSEQ multiplex PCR assay. For the multiplex PCR, a mixture combining 60 forward primers for TCR Vbeta segments and 13 reverse primers for TCR Jbeta segments was used. TCRdb holds this immuneACCESS table with in-frame rearrangements only. Some clones are missing; in checked studies, unresolved V genes explain under half, and the rest has no known cause. This sample is represented by under 200,000 clones; roughly 77% of them were singletons. Approximately 0.4% of the sample rests with the top ten. The sample taken for sequencing was PBMCs. All receptors derive from a male donor in good health and CMV-seropositive.

The chain is built from TRBV6-5 and TRBJ2-1, with D maybe TRBD2 (5 bases). This CDR3 is built from 11 residues. Germline V gene lookup returns CDR1 MNHEY and CDR2 SVGAGI. The germline V and J ends were trimmed by 5 bases and 12 bases, with 11 bases remaining between them. The CDR3 nucleotides read TGTGCCAGCAGTGGCAGTGAGGGGCAGTTCTTC. Amino acids: CASSGSEGQFF.

The chain joins TRBV19 to TRBJ1-3; possibly TRBD1 for D (6 bases). Germline V gives CDR1 LNHDA, CDR2 SQIVND (reference sequence). The CDR3 extends over 15 amino acids. Trimming shortened V by 5 bases and J by 0 bases, and 11 bases separated the two germline ends. This chain's CDR3 is CASSPDSYSGNTIYF. CDR3 DNA: TGTGCCAGTAGTCCGGACAGCTACTCTGGAAACACCATATATTTT.

V is TRBV7-2 and J is TRBJ1-6; D possibly corresponds to TRBD1 (5 bases). This CDR3 is built from 14 residues. Trimming pared 4 bases from V and 11 bases from J, leaving 15 bases between. Germline CDR1 SGHTA, CDR2 FQGNSA. This chain's CDR3 is CASSSQNGATPLHF. CDR3 coding DNA: TGTGCCAGCAGCTCCCAAAATGGGGCGACACCCCTCCACTTT.

V and J are TRBV23-1 and TRBJ2-1, with 8 bases identical to TRBD2. TRBV23-1 is filed as an ORF, its function uncertain. The CDR3 consists of 16 residues. The V and J ends lost 8 bases and 2 bases, in that order; junction bases with no gene match: 11. The CDR3 sequence is CASFLPRSGTYNEQFF. CDR3 nucleotides: TGCGCCAGCTTCTTACCCCGTAGCGGGACCTACAATGAGCAGTTCTTC.

This clone was seen a single time. The gene calls are TRBV7-8 and TRBJ2-2, with TRBD1 matching 9 bases. The CDR3 is 14 amino acids. The junction had 3 bases not matched to a gene; V was cut back by 4 bases and J by 6 bases. The germline V gene encodes CDR1 SGHVS and CDR2 FQNEAQ. The CDR3 is CASSWDRVAGELFF. CDR3 nucleotide sequence: TGTGCCAGCAGCTGGGACAGGGTTGCCGGGGAGCTGTTTTTT.

The V call is TRBV18, the J call TRBJ2-7, with 7 bases identical to TRBD2. CDR1 is KGHSH, CDR2 LQKENI, per germline. CDR3 length equals 15 residues. V trimming: 1 base; J trimming: 6 bases; junction bases outside the gene matches: 9. CDR3 residues: CASSPQAGVRLEQYF. Written as DNA, the CDR3 is TGTGCCAGCTCACCACAGGCGGGAGTCCGCCTCGAGCAGTACTTC.

The chain recombines TRBV7-2 with TRBJ2-5; D perhaps matches TRBD2 (5 bases). There are 13 residues in the CDR3. The V end was cut by 3 bases, the J end by 5 bases, with 10 bases between. CDR1 SGHTA and CDR2 FQGNSA come from the germline V gene. The CDR3 reads CASSLEVRETQYF. The DNA for the CDR3 is TGTGCCAGCAGCTTGGAGGTTAGGGAGACCCAGTACTTC.

This clone was seen a few times. V and J are TRBV6-1 and TRBJ2-1, with 8 bases lining up with TRBD2. CDR3 size: 17 residues. Germline trimming cut 1 base from V and 7 bases from J; bases unmatched to any gene: 12. The germline gives CDR1 MNHNS, CDR2 SASEGT. The CDR3 region is CASSEGLAGSAWNEQFF. The CDR3 nucleotides are TGTGCCAGCAGTGAAGGGTTAGCGGGATCGGCATGGAATGAGCAGTTCTTC.

The J gene is TRBJ1-4, the V gene TRBV30; TRBD1 might be the D (5 bases). The ends were cut back, 2 bases at V and 7 bases at J, with 14 bases in the middle. CDR1 is GTSNPN and CDR2 is SVGIG in the germline V gene (reference sequence). This CDR3 is built from 14 residues. The CDR3 nucleotides are TGTGCCTGGAGTCACGGGGGGGGTACTGAAAAACTGTTTTTT. Protein: CAWSHGGGTEKLFF.

This clone showed up just a few times. Other DNA sequences in the sample encode the same CDR3. This sequence joins TRBV7-2 and TRBJ1-1, with D unclear. The germline CDR1 and CDR2 sequences are SGHTA and FQGNSA. Trimming took 4 bases from V and 3 from J, leaving 6 bases between them. CDR3 length equals 12 residues. CDR3 nucleotide sequence: TGTGCCAGCAGCTACGGGTACACTGAAGCTTTCTTT. It yields the protein CASSYGYTEAFF.

In its sample, this clone was seen once. V and J are TRBV7-8 and TRBJ2-7; 13 nucleotides agree with TRBD2. Trimming took 5 bases from V and 4 from J; bases not matched to a gene: 5. Germline V gene sequence: CDR1 SGHVS, CDR2 FQNEAQ. This CDR3 is 15 amino acids long. This chain's CDR3 is CASSPTTSGRYEQYF. The DNA for the CDR3 is TGTGCCAGCAGCCCAACGACTAGCGGGAGGTACGAGCAGTACTTC.

This sequence joins TRBV14 and TRBJ2-4; 7 bases match TRBD2. Germline V gene lookup returns CDR1 SGHDN and CDR2 FVKESK. The CDR3 sequence is 14 residues long. Trimming took 4 bases from V and 7 from J; bases not matched to a gene: 7. The CDR3 DNA sequence: TGTGCCAGCAGCCCCGTTGGGGGGGGGAACATTCAGTACTTC. Amino acids: CASSPVGGGNIQYF. Full variable domain (missing parts from reference TRBV14 and TRBJ2-4): EAGVTQFPSHSVIEKGQTVTLRCDPISGHDNLYWYRRVMGKEIKFLLHFVKESKQDESGMPNNRFLAERTGGTYSTLKVQPAELEDSGVYFCASSPVGGGNIQYFGAGTRLSVL.

V gene TRBV6-6 combines with J gene TRBJ1-2; 8 positions match TRBD1. V lost 3 bases to trimming and J lost 5 bases; unmatched junction nucleotides: 2. Germline CDR1 reads MNHNY; CDR2 reads SVGAGI (reference sequence). This CDR3 contains 13 residues. CDR3 bases: TGTGCCAGCAGTTATCGACAGGGGTATGGCTACACCTTC. It encodes CASSYRQGYGYTF.

The chain recombines TRBV7-9 with TRBJ1-2; 9 bases agree with TRBD1. Germline loops: CDR1 SEHNR, CDR2 FQNEAQ (reference sequence). J was trimmed by 7 bases and V by 3 bases; bases with no gene match: 9. The CDR3 runs to 15 residues. Written as DNA, the CDR3 is TGTGCCAGCAGCTTTAGTCTACAGGGGGCCTTTGGCTACACCTTC. Amino acids: CASSFSLQGAFGYTF.

The chain couples TRBV5-6 to TRBJ1-1; D possibly corresponds to TRBD1 (6 bases). The CDR3 consists of 13 residues. The ends were cut back, 4 bases at V and 4 bases at J, with 11 bases in the middle. CDR1 SGHDT and CDR2 YYEEEE come from the germline V gene. CDR3 amino acids: CASSRRGGTEAFF. The CDR3 DNA follows: TGTGCCAGCAGCCGAAGGGGGGGCACTGAAGCTTTCTTT. The full variable domain, rest sourced from reference TRBV5-6 and TRBJ1-1, is DAGVTQSPTHLIKTRGQQVTLRCSPKSGHDTVSWYQQALGQGPQFIFQYYEEEERQRGNFPDRFSGHQFPNYSSELNVNALLLGDSALYLCASSRRGGTEAFFGQGTRLTVV.

J is TRBJ2-7 and V is TRBV19, with D tentatively TRBD1 (5 bases). This CDR3 comprises 12 residues. Germline V gene lookup returns CDR1 LNHDA and CDR2 SQIVND (reference sequence). Deletions cut 11 bases from V and 2 bases from J, with 13 bases between. This CDR3 reads CASRDRTYEQYF. CDR3 bases: TGTGCCTCCCGAGACAGAACCTACGAGCAGTACTTC. The complete variable domain, with remaining parts taken from reference TRBV19 and TRBJ2-7, reads DGGITQSPKYLFRKEGQNVTLSCEQNLNHDAMYWYRQDPGQGLRLIYYSQIVNDFQKGDIAEGYSVSREKKESFPLTVTSAQKNPTAFYLCASRDRTYEQYFGPGTRLTVT.

This clone was picked up one time. The chain recombines TRBV7-2 with TRBJ2-1; D is unclear. V dropped 2 bases and J dropped 6 bases, with 8 bases sitting between them. CDR1 is SGHTA, CDR2 FQGNSA, per germline. This CDR3 is built from 13 residues. CDR3 DNA sequence: TGTGCCAGCAGCTTAACCCGGTCCAATGAGCAGTTCTTC. It yields the protein CASSLTRSNEQFF. Together with reference TRBV7-2 and TRBJ2-1, the CDR3 gives the full variable domain: GAGVSQSPSNKVTEKGKDVELRCDPISGHTALYWYRQSLGQGLEFLIYFQGNSAPDKSGLPSDRFSAERTGGSVSTLTIQRTQQEDSAVYLCASSLTRSNEQFFGPGTRLTVL.